Each of the 4 T cell receptor beta chains below was sequenced from the same sample in a study of cytomegalovirus exposure and HLA in healthy donors. The PCR used 60 Vbeta and 13 Jbeta primers. Method: immunoSEQ multiplex PCR; TCRdb's copy keeps in-frame clones and lacks some. The sample holds about 170,000 clones, 80% seen once. Material for sequencing was PBMCs. These receptors originate from a woman aged 50 to 60 in good health and CMV-seropositive.

This chain uses TRBV4-3 with TRBJ2-7, with D maybe TRBD2 (6 bases). Trimming removed 2 bases at V and 6 bases at J, with 14 bases between. The CDR3 runs to 14 residues. CDR1 LGHNA and CDR2 YSLEER come from the germline V gene. The CDR3 DNA follows: TGCGCCAGCAGCCAAATGACTAGTTTCGGCGAGCAGTACTTC. This codes for CASSQMTSFGEQYF.

The V gene is TRBV13, the J gene TRBJ2-4, with 7 bases lining up with TRBD1. The ends lost 4 bases at V and 0 bases at J; junction bases unmatched: 12. Germline V gene sequence: CDR1 PRHDT, CDR2 FYEKMQ (reference sequence). The CDR3 has 18 amino acids. In DNA, the CDR3 is TGTGCCAGCAGCTCGGTTTCCCGGGACAGCCTAGCCAAAAACATTCAGTACTTC. As protein: CASSSVSRDSLAKNIQYF.

V is TRBV21-1 and J is TRBJ2-7; the DNA was not compared with TRBD1, the D call given in the table. TRBV21-1 is marked as a pseudogene. There are 21 residues in the CDR3. The CDR3 sequence is CASSSKVWQGRVTSIPYEQYF. DNA for the CDR3: TGTGCCAGCTCAAGCAAAGTATGGCAGGGCAGAGTGACTTCAATCCCCTACGAGCAGTACTTC.

The chain combines TRBV4-3 with TRBJ2-7, with 10 bases lining up with TRBD1. V shed 1 base, J shed 2 bases, and the junction held 8 bases outside the gene matches. The germline V gene encodes CDR1 LGHNA and CDR2 YSLEER. The CDR3 is made up of 17 amino acids. CDR3 sequence: CASSQVIQGQGAYEQYF. The CDR3 region has the DNA TGCGCCAGCAGCCAAGTAATTCAAGGACAGGGGGCCTACGAGCAGTACTTC.